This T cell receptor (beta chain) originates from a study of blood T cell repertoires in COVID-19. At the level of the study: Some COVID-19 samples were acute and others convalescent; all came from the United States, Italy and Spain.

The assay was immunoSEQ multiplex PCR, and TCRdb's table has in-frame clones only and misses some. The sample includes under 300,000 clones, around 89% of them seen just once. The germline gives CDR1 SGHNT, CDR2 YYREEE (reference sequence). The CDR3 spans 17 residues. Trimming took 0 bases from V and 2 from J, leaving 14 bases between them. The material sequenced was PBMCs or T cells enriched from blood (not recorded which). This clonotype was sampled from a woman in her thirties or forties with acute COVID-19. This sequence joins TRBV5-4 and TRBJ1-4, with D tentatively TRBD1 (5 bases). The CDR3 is CASSLGGTGRTNEKLFF. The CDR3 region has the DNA TGTGCCAGCAGCTTGGGGGGTACAGGCCGTACTAATGAAAAACTGTTTTTT. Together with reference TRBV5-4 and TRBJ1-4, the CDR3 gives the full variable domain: ETGVTQSPTHLIKTRGQQVTLRCSSQSGHNTVSWYQQALGQGPQFIFQYYREEENGRGNFPPRFSGLQFPNYSSELNVNALELDDSALYLCASSLGGTGRTNEKLFFGSGTQLSVL.